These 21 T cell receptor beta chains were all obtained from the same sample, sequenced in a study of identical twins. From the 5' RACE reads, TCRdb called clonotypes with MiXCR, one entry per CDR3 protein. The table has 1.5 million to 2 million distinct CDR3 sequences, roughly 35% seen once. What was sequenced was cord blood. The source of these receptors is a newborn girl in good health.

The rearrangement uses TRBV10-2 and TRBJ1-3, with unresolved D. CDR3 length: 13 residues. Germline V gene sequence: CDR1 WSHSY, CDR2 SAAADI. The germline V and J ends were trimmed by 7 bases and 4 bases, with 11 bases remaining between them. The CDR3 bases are TGCGCCAGCACGTGGAGGGTCGGAAACACCATATATTTT. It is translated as CASTWRVGNTIYF.

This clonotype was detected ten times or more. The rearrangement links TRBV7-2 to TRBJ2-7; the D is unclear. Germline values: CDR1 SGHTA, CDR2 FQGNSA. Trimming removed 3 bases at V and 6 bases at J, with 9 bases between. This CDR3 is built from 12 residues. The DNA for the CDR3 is TGTGCCAGCAGCTTGACGCGTGGCGAGCAGTACTTC. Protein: CASSLTRGEQYF.

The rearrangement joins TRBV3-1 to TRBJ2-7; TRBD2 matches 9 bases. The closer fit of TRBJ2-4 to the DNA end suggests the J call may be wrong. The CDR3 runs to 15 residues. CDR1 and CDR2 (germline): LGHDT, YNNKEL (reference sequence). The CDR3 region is CASSQGAGGLDIQYF. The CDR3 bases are TGTGCCAGCAGCCAAGGCGCGGGGGGGCTGGACATTCAGTACTTC.

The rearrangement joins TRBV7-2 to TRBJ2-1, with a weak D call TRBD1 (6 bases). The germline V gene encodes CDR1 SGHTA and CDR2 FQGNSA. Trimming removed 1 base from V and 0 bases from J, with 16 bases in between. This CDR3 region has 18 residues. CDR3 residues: CASSLGLRGQSSYNEQFF. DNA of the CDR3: TGTGCCAGCAGCTTAGGGCTAAGGGGACAAAGCTCCTACAATGAGCAGTTCTTC.

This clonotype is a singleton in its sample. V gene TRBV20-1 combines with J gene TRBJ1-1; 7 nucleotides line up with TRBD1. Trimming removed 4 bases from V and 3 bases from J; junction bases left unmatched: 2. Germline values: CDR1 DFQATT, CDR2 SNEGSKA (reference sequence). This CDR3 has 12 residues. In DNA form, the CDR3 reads TGCAGTGCTAAAACAGGGGACACTGAAGCTTTCTTT. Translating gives CSAKTGDTEAFF.

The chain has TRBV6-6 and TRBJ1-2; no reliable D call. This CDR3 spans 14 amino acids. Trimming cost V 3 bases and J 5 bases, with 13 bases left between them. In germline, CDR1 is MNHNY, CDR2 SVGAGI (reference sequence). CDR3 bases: TGTGCCAGCAGTTATATTGGGTCAAGGTATGGCTACACCTTC. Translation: CASSYIGSRYGYTF.

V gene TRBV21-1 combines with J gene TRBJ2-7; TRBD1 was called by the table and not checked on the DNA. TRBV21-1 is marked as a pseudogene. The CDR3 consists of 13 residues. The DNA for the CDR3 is TGTGCCAGCGGGGGGGAGGACTCCTACGAGCGGTACTTC. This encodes CASGGEDSYERYF.

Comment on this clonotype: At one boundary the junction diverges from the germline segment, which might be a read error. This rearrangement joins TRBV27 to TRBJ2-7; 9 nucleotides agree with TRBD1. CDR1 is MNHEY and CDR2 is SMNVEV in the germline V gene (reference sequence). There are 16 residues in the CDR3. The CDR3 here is CASSLSPGQGPPEQYF. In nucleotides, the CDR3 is TGTGCCAGCAGCTTATCTCCGGGACAGGGTCCACCAGAGCAGTACTTC.

The CDR3 spells CSWGTSGKGSTDTQYF. The CDR3 nucleotides are TGCAGCTGGGGGACTAGCGGGAAAGGAAGCACAGATACGCAGTATTTT. The chain links TRBV20-1 to TRBJ2-3, with TRBD2 matching 13 bases. The CDR3 is made up of 16 amino acids. Germline V gene data show CDR1 as DFQATT and CDR2 as SNEGSKA (reference sequence).

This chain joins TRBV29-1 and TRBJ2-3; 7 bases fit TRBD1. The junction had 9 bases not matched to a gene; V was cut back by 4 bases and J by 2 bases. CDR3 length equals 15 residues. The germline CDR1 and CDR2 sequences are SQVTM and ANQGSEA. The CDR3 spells CSVGTGQAFTDTQYF. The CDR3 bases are TGCAGCGTTGGTACCGGACAGGCGTTCACAGATACGCAGTATTTT.

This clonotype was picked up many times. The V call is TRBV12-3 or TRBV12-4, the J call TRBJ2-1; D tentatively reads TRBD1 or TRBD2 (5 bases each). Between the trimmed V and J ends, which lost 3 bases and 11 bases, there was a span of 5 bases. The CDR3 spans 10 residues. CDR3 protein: CASSLGQQFF. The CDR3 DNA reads TGTGCCAGCAGTTTGGGACAGCAGTTCTTC.

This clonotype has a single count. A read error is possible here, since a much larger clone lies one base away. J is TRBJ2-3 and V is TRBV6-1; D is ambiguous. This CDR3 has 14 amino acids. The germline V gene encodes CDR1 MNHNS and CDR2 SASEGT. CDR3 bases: TGTGCCGGCAGTGAATCCCCTGGCACAGATACGCAGTATTTT. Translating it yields CAGSESPGTDTQYF.

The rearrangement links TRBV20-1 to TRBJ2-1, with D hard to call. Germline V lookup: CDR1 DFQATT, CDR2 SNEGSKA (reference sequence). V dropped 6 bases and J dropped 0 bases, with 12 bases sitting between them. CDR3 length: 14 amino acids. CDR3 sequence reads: CSAPSPSSYNEQFF. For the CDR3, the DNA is TGCAGTGCCCCGAGCCCCAGCTCCTACAATGAGCAGTTCTTC.

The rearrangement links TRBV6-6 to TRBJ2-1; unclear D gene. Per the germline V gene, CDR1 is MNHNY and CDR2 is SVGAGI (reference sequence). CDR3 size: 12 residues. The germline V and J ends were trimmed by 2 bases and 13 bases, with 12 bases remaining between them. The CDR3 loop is CASSYAEETQFF. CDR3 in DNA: TGTGCCAGCAGTTACGCAGAAGAGACCCAGTTCTTC.

The CDR3 here is CASSSGGTAQNTEAFF. The CDR3 DNA follows: TGCGCCAGCAGCTCTGGTGGGACTGCGCAGAACACTGAAGCTTTCTTT. The J gene is TRBJ1-1, the V gene TRBV5-1; possible D gene TRBD1, 5 bases. Per germline, CDR1 SGHRS and CDR2 YFSETQ. This CDR3 comprises 16 residues. V was shortened by 3 bases and J by 1 base, with 16 bases between the two germline ends.

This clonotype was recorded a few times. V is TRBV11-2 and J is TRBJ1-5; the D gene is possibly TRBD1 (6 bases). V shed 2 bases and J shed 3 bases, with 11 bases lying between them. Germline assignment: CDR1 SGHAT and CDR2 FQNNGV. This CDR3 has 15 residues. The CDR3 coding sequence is TGTGCCAGCAGCTTAACAGGACAGCCCAATCAGCCCCAGCATTTT. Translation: CASSLTGQPNQPQHF.

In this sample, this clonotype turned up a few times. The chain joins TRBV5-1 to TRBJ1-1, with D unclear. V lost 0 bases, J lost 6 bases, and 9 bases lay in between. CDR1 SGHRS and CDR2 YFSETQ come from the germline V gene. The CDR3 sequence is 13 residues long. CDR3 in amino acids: CASSLAVQAEAFF. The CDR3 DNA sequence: TGCGCCAGCAGCTTGGCCGTGCAGGCTGAAGCTTTCTTT.

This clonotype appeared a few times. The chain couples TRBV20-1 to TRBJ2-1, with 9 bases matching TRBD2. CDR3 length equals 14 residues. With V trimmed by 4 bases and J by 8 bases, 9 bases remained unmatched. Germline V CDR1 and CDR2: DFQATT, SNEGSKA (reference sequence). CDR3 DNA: TGCAGTGCTACCGGGACTAGCATTGAACATGAGCAGTTCTTC. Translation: CSATGTSIEHEQFF.

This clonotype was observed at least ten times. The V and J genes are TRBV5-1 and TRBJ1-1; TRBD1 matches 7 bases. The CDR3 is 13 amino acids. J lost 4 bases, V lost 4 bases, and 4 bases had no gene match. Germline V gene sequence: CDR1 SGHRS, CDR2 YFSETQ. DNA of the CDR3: TGCGCCAGCAGCCCGGACAGGCCCACTGAAGCTTTCTTT. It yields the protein CASSPDRPTEAFF. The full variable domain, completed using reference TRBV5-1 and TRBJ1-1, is KAGVTQTPRYLIKTRGQQVTLSCSPISGHRSVSWYQQTPGQGLQFLFEYFSETQRNKGNFPGRFSGRQFSNSRSEMNVSTLELGDSALYLCASSPDRPTEAFFGQGTRLTVV.

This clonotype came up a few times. The chain's CDR3 is CASSERLLEYEQFF. DNA of the CDR3: TGCGCCAGCAGTGAGCGACTACTAGAATATGAGCAGTTCTTC. The rearrangement links TRBV10-2 to TRBJ2-1; D might be TRBD2 (5 bases). The CDR3 has 14 residues. CDR1 and CDR2 from the germline V gene are WSHSY and SAAADI. Trimming stripped 2 bases from V and 8 bases from J, with 13 bases between.

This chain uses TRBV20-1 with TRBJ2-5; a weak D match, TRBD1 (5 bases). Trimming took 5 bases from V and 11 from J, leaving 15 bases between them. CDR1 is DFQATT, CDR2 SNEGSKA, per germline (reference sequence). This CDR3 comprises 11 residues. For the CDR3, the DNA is TGCAGTGCTCGCAGGGTGGAAGAGCAGTACTTC. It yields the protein CSARRVEEQYF.